This record looks at one T cell receptor (beta chain) sequence and its context. The entry originates in a study of immune cell composition in non-small cell lung cancer. Study-level background: Lung adenocarcinoma or squamous carcinoma made up most tumours.

The assay was immunoSEQ multiplex PCR, and TCRdb's table has in-frame clones only and misses some. The sample shows a few thousand clones, roughly 70% of them seen only once. The germline V gene encodes CDR1 SEHNR and CDR2 FQNEAQ (reference sequence). The V and J ends lost 10 bases and 8 bases, in that order; junction bases with no gene match: 11. The CDR3 is made up of 14 amino acids. Normal lung sampling was at least 3 cm from the tumour, as distant as possible. This clonotype was obtained from a human donor with non-small cell lung cancer. The sequencing input was non-adjacent lung tissue. V is TRBV7-9 and J is TRBJ1-3, with TRBD1 identical over 10 bases. For the CDR3, the DNA is TGTGCCACCGCCCTAGGACAGGGGGAGGACACCATATATTTT. Its translation is CATALGQGEDTIYF.